These 9 T cell receptor beta chains were sequenced from one sample in a study of T cells in narcolepsy (dated by TCRdb to 2016 to 2019). The library relied on the immunoSEQ multiplex PCR assay. TCRdb holds this immuneACCESS table with in-frame rearrangements only. Some clones are missing; in checked studies, unresolved V genes explain under half, and the rest has no known cause. The sample table records about 32,000 clones; about four fifths of these occur just once. Under 0.8% of the sample comes from the top ten. Sequenced material: memory (CD45RA-) CD4+ T cells from blood. The cell subset or site label here, explained by the study, means: memory T cells sorted ex vivo from peripheral blood. The receptors derive from a human donor in good health.

This clone has a handful of counts. The chain is built from TRBV7-2 and TRBJ2-5, with D perhaps matching TRBD2 (6 bases). V was shortened by 2 bases and J by 7 bases, with 11 bases between the two germline ends. The CDR3 is 13 amino acids. CDR1 and CDR2 from the germline V gene are SGHTA and FQGNSA. In nucleotides, the CDR3 is TGTGCCAGCAGCTTACCTAGACTAGGGACCCAGTACTTC. Its protein is CASSLPRLGTQYF.

A few counts support this clone. The chain links TRBV18 to TRBJ1-6; 8 nucleotides line up with TRBD1. With 4 bases clipped from V and 6 bases from J, the junction kept 8 bases outside the gene matches. The CDR3 extends over 16 amino acids. Germline CDR1 reads KGHSH; CDR2 reads LQKENI. The CDR3 DNA reads TGTGCCAGCTCACTCCGAGGACAGGGTGTTAATTCACCCCTCCACTTT. It encodes CASSLRGQGVNSPLHF.

The chain uses TRBV27 and TRBJ2-3; 7 bases align to TRBD1. The CDR3 extends over 15 amino acids. V was clipped by 5 bases and J by 1 base; unmatched bases: 6. Germline values: CDR1 MNHEY, CDR2 SMNVEV (reference sequence). Written as DNA, the CDR3 is TGTGCCAGCAGTCAAGGGGGCCGGGGCACAGATACGCAGTATTTT. This gives the protein CASSQGGRGTDTQYF.

The V and J genes are TRBV2 and TRBJ1-3, with D unresolved. Germline CDR1 is SNHLY and CDR2 is FYNNEI. This CDR3 is built from 16 residues. Trimming left V 2 bases short and J 0 bases short, with 11 bases between. CDR3 nucleotides: TGTGCCAGCAGTGAAAGGGCAGCGTACTCTGGAAACACCATATATTTT. Its protein is CASSERAAYSGNTIYF.

The J gene is TRBJ2-2, the V gene TRBV11-2; no clear D gene. The CDR3 extends over 13 amino acids. Trimming shortened V by 2 bases and J by 6 bases, and 7 bases separated the two germline ends. Germline values: CDR1 SGHAT, CDR2 FQNNGV. The CDR3 loop is CASSLIRAGELFF. CDR3 nucleotide sequence: TGTGCCAGCAGCTTAATCCGGGCCGGGGAGCTGTTTTTT.

This clone was seen just once. The chain employs TRBV7-8 and TRBJ2-5, with D unclear. CDR3 length equals 13 residues. In germline, CDR1 is SGHVS, CDR2 FQNEAQ. The V and J ends lost 5 bases and 5 bases respectively, with 12 bases between them. For the CDR3, the DNA is TGTGCCAGCAGCCCGACATGGATGGAGACCCAGTACTTC. It codes for CASSPTWMETQYF.

V is TRBV6-1 and J is TRBJ1-5, with D tentatively TRBD1 (5 bases). V was trimmed by 2 bases and J by 5 bases, leaving 13 bases between them. This CDR3 comprises 15 residues. Germline V gives CDR1 MNHNS, CDR2 SASEGT. CDR3 loop: CASSEFGGVHQPQHF. The CDR3 bases are TGTGCCAGCAGTGAATTTGGAGGGGTTCATCAGCCCCAGCATTTT.

The V gene is TRBV18, the J gene TRBJ1-5, with D uncertain. CDR1 and CDR2 (germline): KGHSH, LQKENI. The CDR3 is 13 residues long. V lost 2 bases and J 4 bases, leaving 6 bases between the germline ends. The CDR3 DNA is TGTGCCAGCTCACCATTGGAAAATCAGCCCCAGCATTTT. Its translation is CASSPLENQPQHF.

This clone was picked up one time. This chain uses TRBV2 with TRBJ1-2; 9 bases agree with TRBD1. CDR3 length: 13 residues. From germline, CDR1 is SNHLY and CDR2 FYNNEI. The trim removed 5 bases at V and 5 bases at J, leaving 3 bases unmatched. The CDR3 here is CASSTGTGYGYTF. The DNA for the CDR3 is TGTGCCAGCAGTACCGGGACAGGGTATGGCTACACCTTC.